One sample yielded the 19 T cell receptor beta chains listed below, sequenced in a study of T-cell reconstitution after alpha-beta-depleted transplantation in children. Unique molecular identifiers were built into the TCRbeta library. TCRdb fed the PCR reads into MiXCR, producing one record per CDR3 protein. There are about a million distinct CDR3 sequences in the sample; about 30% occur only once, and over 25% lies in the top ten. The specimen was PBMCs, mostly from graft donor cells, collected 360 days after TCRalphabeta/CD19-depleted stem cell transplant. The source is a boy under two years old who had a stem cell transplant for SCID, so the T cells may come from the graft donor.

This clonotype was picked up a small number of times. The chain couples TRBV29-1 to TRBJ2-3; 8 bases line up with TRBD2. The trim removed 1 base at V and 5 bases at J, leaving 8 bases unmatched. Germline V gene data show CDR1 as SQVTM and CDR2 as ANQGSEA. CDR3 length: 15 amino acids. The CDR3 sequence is CSVEADGGVGDTQYF. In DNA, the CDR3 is TGCAGCGTTGAAGCCGACGGGGGGGTAGGAGATACGCAGTATTTT.

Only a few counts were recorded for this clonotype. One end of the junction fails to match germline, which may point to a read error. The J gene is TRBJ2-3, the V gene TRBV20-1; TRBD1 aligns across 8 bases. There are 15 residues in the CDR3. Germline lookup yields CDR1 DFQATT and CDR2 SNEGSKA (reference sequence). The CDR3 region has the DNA TGCAGCGCTAGTCCAGGACAGGGTGTCTTGGATACGCAGTATTTT. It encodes CSASPGQGVLDTQYF.

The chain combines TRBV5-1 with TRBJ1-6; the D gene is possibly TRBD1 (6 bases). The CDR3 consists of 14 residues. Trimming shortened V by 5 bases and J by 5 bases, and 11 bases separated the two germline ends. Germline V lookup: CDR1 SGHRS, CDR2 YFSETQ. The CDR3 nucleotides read TGCGCCAGCAGACGGACAGCCGATAATTCACCCCTCCACTTT. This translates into CASRRTADNSPLHF.

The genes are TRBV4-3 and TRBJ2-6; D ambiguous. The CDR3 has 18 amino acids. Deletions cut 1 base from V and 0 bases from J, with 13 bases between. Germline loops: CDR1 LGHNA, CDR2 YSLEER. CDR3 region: CASSQGSWTHSGANVLTF. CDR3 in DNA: TGCGCCAGCAGCCAAGGATCCTGGACCCACTCTGGGGCCAACGTCCTGACTTTC.

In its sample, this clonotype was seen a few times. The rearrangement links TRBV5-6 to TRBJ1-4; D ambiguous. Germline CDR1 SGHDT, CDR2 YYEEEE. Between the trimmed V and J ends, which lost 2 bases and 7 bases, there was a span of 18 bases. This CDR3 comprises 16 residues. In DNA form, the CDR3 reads TGTGCCAGCAGCTTCCTCCTACCGAGTCGGACTGAAAAACTGTTTTTT. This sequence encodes CASSFLLPSRTEKLFF.

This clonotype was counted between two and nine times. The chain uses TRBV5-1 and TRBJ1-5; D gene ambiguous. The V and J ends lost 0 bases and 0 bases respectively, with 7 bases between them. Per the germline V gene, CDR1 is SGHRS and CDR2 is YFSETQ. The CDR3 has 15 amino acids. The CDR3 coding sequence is TGCGCCAGCAGCTTGGACCTCGGTAGCAATCAGCCCCAGCATTTT. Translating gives CASSLDLGSNQPQHF.

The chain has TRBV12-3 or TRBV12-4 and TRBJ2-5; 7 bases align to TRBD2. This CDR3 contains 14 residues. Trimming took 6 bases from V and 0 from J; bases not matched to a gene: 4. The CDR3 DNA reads TGTGCCAGCAGACGGGGGGAAAACCAAGAGACCCAGTACTTC. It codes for CASRRGENQETQYF.

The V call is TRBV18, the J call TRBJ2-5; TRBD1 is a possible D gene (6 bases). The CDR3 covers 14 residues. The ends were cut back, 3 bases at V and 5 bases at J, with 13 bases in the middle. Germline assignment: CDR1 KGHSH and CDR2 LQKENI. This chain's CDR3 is CASSPDSRMETQYF. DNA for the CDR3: TGTGCCAGCTCACCGGACAGTAGAATGGAGACCCAGTACTTC. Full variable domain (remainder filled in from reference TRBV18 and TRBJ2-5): NAGVMQNPRHLVRRRGQEARLRCSPMKGHSHVYWYRQLPEEGLKFMVYLQKENIIDESGMPKERFSAEFPKEGPSILRIQQVVRGDSAAYFCASSPDSRMETQYFGPGTRLLVL.

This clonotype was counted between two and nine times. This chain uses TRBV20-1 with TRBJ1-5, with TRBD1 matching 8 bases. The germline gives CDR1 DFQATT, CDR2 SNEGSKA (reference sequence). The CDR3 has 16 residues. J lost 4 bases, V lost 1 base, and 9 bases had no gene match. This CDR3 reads CSARVGTGGGNQPQHF. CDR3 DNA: TGCAGTGCTAGAGTCGGGACAGGCGGAGGAAATCAGCCCCAGCATTTT.

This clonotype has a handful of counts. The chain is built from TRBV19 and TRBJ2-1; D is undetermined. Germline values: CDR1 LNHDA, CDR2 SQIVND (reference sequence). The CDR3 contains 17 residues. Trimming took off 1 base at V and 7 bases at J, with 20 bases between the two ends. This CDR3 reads CASSIVPPQVGRNEQFF. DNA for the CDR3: TGTGCCAGTAGTATAGTTCCCCCGCAGGTTGGTAGGAATGAGCAGTTCTTC.

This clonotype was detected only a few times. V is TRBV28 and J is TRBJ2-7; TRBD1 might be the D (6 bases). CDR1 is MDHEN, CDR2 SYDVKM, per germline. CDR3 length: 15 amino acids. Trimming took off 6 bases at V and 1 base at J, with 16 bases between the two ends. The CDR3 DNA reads TGTGCCAGCAGCTCCACCGGGACATCTTCCTACGAGCAGTACTTC. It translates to CASSSTGTSSYEQYF. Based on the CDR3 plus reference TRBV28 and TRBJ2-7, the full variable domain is DVKVTQSSRYLVKRTGEKVFLECVQDMDHENMFWYRQDPGLGLRLIYFSYDVKMKEKGDIPEGYSVSREKKERFSLILESASTNQTSMYLCASSSTGTSSYEQYFGPGTRLTVT.

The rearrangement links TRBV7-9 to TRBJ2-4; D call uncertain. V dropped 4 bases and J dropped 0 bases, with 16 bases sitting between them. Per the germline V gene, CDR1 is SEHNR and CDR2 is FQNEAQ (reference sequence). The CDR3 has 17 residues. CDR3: CASSSPLAGRAKNIQYF. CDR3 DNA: TGTGCCAGCAGCTCGCCTCTCGCAGGCAGAGCCAAAAACATTCAGTACTTC.

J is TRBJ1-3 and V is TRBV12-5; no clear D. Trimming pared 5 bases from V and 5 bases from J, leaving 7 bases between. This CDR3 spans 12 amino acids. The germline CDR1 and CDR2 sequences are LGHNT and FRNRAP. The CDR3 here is CASGPRRNTIYF. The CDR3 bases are TGTGCTAGTGGTCCCCGGCGAAACACCATATATTTT.

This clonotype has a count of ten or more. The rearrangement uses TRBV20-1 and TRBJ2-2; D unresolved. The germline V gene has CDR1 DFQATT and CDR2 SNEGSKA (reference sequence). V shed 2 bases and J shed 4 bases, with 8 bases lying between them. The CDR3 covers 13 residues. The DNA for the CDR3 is TGCAGTGCTAGACAGGATTCCACCGGGGAGCTGTTTTTT. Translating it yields CSARQDSTGELFF.

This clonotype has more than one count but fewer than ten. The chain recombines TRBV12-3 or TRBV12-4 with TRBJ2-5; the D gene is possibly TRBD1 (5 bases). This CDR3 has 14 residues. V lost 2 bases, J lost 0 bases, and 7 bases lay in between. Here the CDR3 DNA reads TGTGCCAGCAGTTTACGACAGCACCAAGAGACCCAGTACTTC. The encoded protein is CASSLRQHQETQYF.

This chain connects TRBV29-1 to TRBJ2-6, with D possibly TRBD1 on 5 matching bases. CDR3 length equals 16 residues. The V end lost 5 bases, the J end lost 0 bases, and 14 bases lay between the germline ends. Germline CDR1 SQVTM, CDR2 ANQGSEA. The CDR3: CSVWAPQGSGANVLTF. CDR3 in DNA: TGCAGCGTTTGGGCCCCTCAGGGCTCTGGGGCCAACGTCCTGACTTTC.

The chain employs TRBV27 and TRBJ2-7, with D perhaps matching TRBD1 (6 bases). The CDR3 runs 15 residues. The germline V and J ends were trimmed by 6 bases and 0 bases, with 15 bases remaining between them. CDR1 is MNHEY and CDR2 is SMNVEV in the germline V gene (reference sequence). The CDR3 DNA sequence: TGTGCCAGCAGCCCCCTTACAGGGAGCTCCTACGAGCAGTACTTC. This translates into CASSPLTGSSYEQYF.

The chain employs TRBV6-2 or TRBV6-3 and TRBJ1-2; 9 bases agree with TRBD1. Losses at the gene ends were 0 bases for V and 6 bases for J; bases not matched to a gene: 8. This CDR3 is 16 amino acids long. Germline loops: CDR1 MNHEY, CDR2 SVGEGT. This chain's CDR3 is CASSYSGQGPKNGYTF. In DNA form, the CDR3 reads TGTGCCAGCAGTTACTCGGGACAGGGACCGAAGAATGGCTACACCTTC.

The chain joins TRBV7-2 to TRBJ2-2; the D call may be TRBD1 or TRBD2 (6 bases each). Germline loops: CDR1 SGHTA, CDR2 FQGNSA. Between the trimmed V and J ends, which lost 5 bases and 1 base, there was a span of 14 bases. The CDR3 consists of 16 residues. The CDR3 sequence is CASSLTRGLNTGELFF. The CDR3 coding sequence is TGTGCCAGCAGCCTGACCCGGGGGCTGAACACCGGGGAGCTGTTTTTT.